One and the same sample provided the 19 T cell receptor beta chains below, sequenced in a study of shared clonotypes between healthy human individuals. The assay was immunoSEQ multiplex PCR, and TCRdb's table has in-frame clones only and misses some. The sample consists of approximately 740,000 clones, around 67% of them appearing once. The specimen sequenced was memory CD4+ T cells sorted from blood. Specified subset: CD45RA-negative fraction. These receptors were obtained from a woman in her thirties in good health.

The chain links TRBV27 to TRBJ1-1, with D maybe TRBD1 (5 bases). Per germline, CDR1 MNHEY and CDR2 SMNVEV (reference sequence). The V end was cut by 2 bases, the J end by 3 bases, with 13 bases between. This CDR3 contains 15 residues. This CDR3 is CASSLGQQGDTEAFF. CDR3 DNA sequence: TGTGCCAGCAGTTTAGGGCAGCAGGGTGACACTGAAGCTTTCTTT.

As regards this clone: The sample contains more than one DNA sequence encoding this CDR3. The chain combines TRBV28 with TRBJ2-7, with TRBD1 matching over 7 bases. Germline CDR1 reads MDHEN; CDR2 reads SYDVKM. Germline trimming cut 6 bases from V and 1 base from J; bases unmatched to any gene: 6. The CDR3 has 14 residues. The CDR3 is CASRPTGLSYEQYF. CDR3 bases: TGTGCCAGCAGACCGACAGGGCTTTCCTACGAGCAGTACTTC.

This clone was found a few times. This rearrangement joins TRBV27 to TRBJ2-1, with a possible D match to TRBD1 (5 bases). CDR3 length: 16 residues. Trimming shortened V by 7 bases and J by 8 bases, and 24 bases separated the two germline ends. The germline gives CDR1 MNHEY, CDR2 SMNVEV (reference sequence). The CDR3 reads CASKTFQHLLRDEQFF. The CDR3 nucleotides are TGTGCCAGCAAAACCTTCCAGCACCTCCTCAGGGATGAGCAGTTCTTC.

The chain employs TRBV5-1 and TRBJ2-2; possible D gene TRBD1, 7 bases. The CDR3 totals 15 residues. The V end was cut by 4 bases, the J end by 6 bases, with 16 bases between. Per the germline V gene, CDR1 is SGHRS and CDR2 is YFSETQ. The CDR3 region has the DNA TGCGCCAGCAGCCAACTCACAGGGGAGGCCGGGGAGCTGTTTTTT. Residues: CASSQLTGEAGELFF.

This chain joins TRBV5-1 and TRBJ1-1; tentative D call: TRBD1 (6 bases). The V gene lost 4 bases and the J gene lost 6 bases, with 13 bases spanning the gap. The CDR3 has 13 residues. CDR1 SGHRS and CDR2 YFSETQ come from the germline V gene. The CDR3 coding sequence is TGCGCCAGCAGCGCCAGGGGTGCTTCTGAAGCTTTCTTT. Protein product: CASSARGASEAFF.

As concerns this clone: This same CDR3 is encoded by further DNA sequences in the sample. The rearrangement links TRBV5-1 to TRBJ1-2; 9 bases are a match to TRBD1. Germline V lookup: CDR1 SGHRS, CDR2 YFSETQ. The CDR3 is 13 residues long. Trimming at V came to 1 base and at J to 6 bases, leaving 1 base not matched to a gene. CDR3 DNA: TGCGCCAGCAGCTTGAGACAGGGGGATGGCTACACCTTC. It codes for CASSLRQGDGYTF.

The chain combines TRBV4-1 with TRBJ2-7; tentatively, D is TRBD2 (7 bases). CDR1 MGHRA and CDR2 YSYEKL come from the germline V gene. The V gene lost 2 bases and the J gene lost 3 bases, with 17 bases spanning the gap. The CDR3 is 16 residues long. The CDR3 protein is CASSQTGGAIFYEQYF. CDR3 coding DNA: TGCGCCAGCAGCCAAACGGGGGGCGCGATATTCTACGAGCAGTACTTC.

The gene calls are TRBV30 and TRBJ2-1; 10 bases agree with TRBD2. The CDR3 has 13 amino acids. V lost 2 bases and J lost 13; bases outside the gene matches: 8. Germline V gene lookup returns CDR1 GTSNPN and CDR2 SVGIG (reference sequence). In DNA, the CDR3 is TGTGCCTGGAGTAGCGGGAGGGCCGGTCGACAGTTCTTC. Translated: CAWSSGRAGRQFF. Looking up the rest from reference TRBV30 and TRBJ2-1 gives the full variable domain: SQTIHQWPATLVQPVGSPLSLECTVEGTSNPNLYWYRQAAGRGLQLLFYSVGIGQISSEVPQNLSASRPQDRQFILSSKKLLLSDSGFYLCAWSSGRAGRQFFGPGTRLTVL.

V and J are TRBV27 and TRBJ2-1; 9 bases line up with TRBD1. The germline V gene has CDR1 MNHEY and CDR2 SMNVEV (reference sequence). V shed 4 bases, J shed 9 bases, and the junction held 7 bases outside the gene matches. The CDR3 runs to 14 residues. The CDR3 DNA is TGTGCCAGCAGTTCGACAGGGGGTACAGGTGAGCAGTTCTTC. This codes for CASSSTGGTGEQFF.

To note about this clone: Other DNA variants within this sample encode the same CDR3. The chain employs TRBV11-2 and TRBJ1-3; D gene uncertain. The CDR3 covers 12 residues. Trimming took 6 bases from V and 2 from J, leaving 5 bases between them. The germline CDR1 and CDR2 sequences are SGHAT and FQNNGV. This chain's CDR3 is CASSLAGNTIYF. The CDR3 nucleotides read TGTGCCAGCAGTCTAGCTGGAAACACCATATATTTT.

The genes are TRBV4-1 and TRBJ2-2; D is ambiguous. In germline, CDR1 is MGHRA, CDR2 YSYEKL. The CDR3 has 14 residues. Trimming removed 5 bases from V and 0 bases from J, with 7 bases in between. The CDR3 DNA reads as TGCGCCAGCAGCATGGCGGCGAACACCGGGGAGCTGTTTTTT. As protein: CASSMAANTGELFF.

The chain joins TRBV18 to TRBJ2-7, with D perhaps TRBD1 (5 bases). This CDR3 is built from 13 residues. Trimming took 6 bases from V and 6 from J, leaving 15 bases between them. Germline V gene lookup returns CDR1 KGHSH and CDR2 LQKENI. DNA of the CDR3: TGTGCCAGCTCGTTAAGGGGAACCGGCGAGCAGTACTTC. Amino acids: CASSLRGTGEQYF.

For this clone: Other DNA sequences in this sample translate to the same CDR3. The CDR3 region is CASSLDVPSYNEQFF. CDR3 in DNA: TGCGCCAGCAGCTTAGACGTTCCGTCCTACAATGAGCAGTTCTTC. J is TRBJ2-1 and V is TRBV5-1, with D unclear. The germline V gene encodes CDR1 SGHRS and CDR2 YFSETQ. V lost 2 bases, J lost 1 base, and 10 bases lay in between. The length of the CDR3 is 15 residues.

The chain is built from TRBV2 and TRBJ2-3; D uncertain. This CDR3 comprises 14 residues. Germline V gene lookup returns CDR1 SNHLY and CDR2 FYNNEI. Trimming shortened V by 4 bases and J by 10 bases, and 18 bases separated the two germline ends. The CDR3 DNA is TGTGCCAGCAGTGCGATAGGACGCCCTCCCCCGCAGTATTTT. It yields the protein CASSAIGRPPPQYF.

The rearrangement joins TRBV28 to TRBJ2-5; 12 positions agree with TRBD2. Looked up from germline, CDR1 is MDHEN and CDR2 is SYDVKM. J lost 6 bases, V lost 4 bases, and 12 bases had no gene match. This CDR3 has 17 residues. The CDR3 reads CASSSSASGRAWKTQYF. The CDR3 DNA is TGTGCCAGCAGTTCATCAGCTAGCGGGAGGGCCTGGAAGACCCAGTACTTC. The whole variable domain, remainder taken from reference TRBV28 and TRBJ2-5, is DVKVTQSSRYLVKRTGEKVFLECVQDMDHENMFWYRQDPGLGLRLIYFSYDVKMKEKGDIPEGYSVSREKKERFSLILESASTNQTSMYLCASSSSASGRAWKTQYFGPGTRLLVL.

This sequence joins TRBV18 and TRBJ2-7; tentative D call: TRBD1 (6 bases). Trimming left V 6 bases short and J 3 bases short, with 15 bases between. There are 14 residues in the CDR3. CDR1 is KGHSH, CDR2 LQKENI, per germline. For the CDR3, the DNA is TGTGCCAGCTCCTCAGAAACAGGGAGCTACGAGCAGTACTTC. It encodes CASSSETGSYEQYF.

This clone has just a few counts. This sequence joins TRBV28 and TRBJ2-1, with TRBD2 matching over 15 bases. With 5 bases clipped from V and 12 bases from J, the junction kept 23 bases outside the gene matches. This CDR3 is 20 amino acids long. Germline CDR1 is MDHEN and CDR2 is SYDVKM. CDR3 region: CASSLTGTSGRWTPIMGQFF. The CDR3 DNA reads TGTGCCAGCAGTCTAACCGGGACTAGCGGGAGGTGGACGCCGATCATGGGGCAGTTCTTC.

V is TRBV29-1 and J is TRBJ2-3; TRBD2 matches 7 bases. Germline CDR1 reads SQVTM; CDR2 reads ANQGSEA. V shed 3 bases and J 0 bases; nucleotides not matched to a gene: 3. The CDR3 contains 14 residues. CDR3 in DNA: TGCAGCGTTGATGGGGGGGTCAGCACAGATACGCAGTATTTT. This gives the protein CSVDGGVSTDTQYF.

This chain connects TRBV19 to TRBJ2-6; D remains unclear. Trimming took off 4 bases at V and 2 bases at J, with 3 bases between the two ends. The CDR3 is 13 residues long. Germline CDR1 is LNHDA and CDR2 is SQIVND (reference sequence). This chain's CDR3 is CASSTPGANVLTF. CDR3 sequence (DNA): TGTGCCAGTAGTACCCCTGGGGCCAACGTCCTGACTTTC.